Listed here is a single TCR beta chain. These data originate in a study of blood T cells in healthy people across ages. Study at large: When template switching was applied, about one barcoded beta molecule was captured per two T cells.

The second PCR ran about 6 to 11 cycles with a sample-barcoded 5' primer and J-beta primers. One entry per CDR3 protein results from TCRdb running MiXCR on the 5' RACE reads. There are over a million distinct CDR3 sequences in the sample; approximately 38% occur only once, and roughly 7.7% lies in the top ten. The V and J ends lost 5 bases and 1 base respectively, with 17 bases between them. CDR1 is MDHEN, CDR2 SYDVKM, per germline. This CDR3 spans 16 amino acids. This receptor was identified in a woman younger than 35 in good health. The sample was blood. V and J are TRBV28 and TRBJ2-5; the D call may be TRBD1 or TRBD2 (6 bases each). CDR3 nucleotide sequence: TGTGCCAGCAGTACCAACTGGGGGGCCCTCCAAGAGACCCAGTACTTC. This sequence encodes CASSTNWGALQETQYF.